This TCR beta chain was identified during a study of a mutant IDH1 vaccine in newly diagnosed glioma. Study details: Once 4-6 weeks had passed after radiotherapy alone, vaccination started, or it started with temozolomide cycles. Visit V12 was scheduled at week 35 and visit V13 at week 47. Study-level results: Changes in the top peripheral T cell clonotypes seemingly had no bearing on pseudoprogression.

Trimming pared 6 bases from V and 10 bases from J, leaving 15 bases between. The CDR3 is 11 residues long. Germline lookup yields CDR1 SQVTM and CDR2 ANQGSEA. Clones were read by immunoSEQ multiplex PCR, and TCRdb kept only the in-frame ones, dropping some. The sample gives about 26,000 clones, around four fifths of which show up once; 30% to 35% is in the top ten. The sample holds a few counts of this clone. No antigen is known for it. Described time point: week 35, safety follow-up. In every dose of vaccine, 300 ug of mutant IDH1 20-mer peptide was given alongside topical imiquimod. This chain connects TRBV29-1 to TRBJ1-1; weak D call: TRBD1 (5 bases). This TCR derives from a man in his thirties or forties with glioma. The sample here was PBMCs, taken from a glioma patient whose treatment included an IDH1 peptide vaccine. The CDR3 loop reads CSVPWGPGAFF. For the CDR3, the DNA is TGCAGCGTCCCGTGGGGACCCGGAGCTTTCTTT.